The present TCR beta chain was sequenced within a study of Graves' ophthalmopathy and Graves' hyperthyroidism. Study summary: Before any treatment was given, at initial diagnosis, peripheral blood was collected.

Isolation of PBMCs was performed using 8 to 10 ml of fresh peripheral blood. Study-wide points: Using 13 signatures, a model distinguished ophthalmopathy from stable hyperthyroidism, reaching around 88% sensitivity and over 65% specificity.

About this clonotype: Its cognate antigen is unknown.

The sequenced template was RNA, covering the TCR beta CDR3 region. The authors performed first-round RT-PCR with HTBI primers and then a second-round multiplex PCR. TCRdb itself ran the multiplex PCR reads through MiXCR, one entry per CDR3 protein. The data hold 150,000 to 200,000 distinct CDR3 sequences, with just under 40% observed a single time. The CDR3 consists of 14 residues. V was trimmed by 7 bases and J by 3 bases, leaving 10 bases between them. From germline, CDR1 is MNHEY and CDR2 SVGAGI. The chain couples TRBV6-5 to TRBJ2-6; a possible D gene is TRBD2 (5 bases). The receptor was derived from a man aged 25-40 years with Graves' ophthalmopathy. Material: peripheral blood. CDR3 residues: CASNSRVGANVLTF. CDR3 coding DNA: TGTGCCAGCAATTCGAGGGTTGGGGCCAACGTCCTGACTTTC.